A single T cell receptor beta chain is shown here with its context. The patients sequenced had a carbamazepine-induced Stevens-Johnson syndrome or toxic epidermal necrolysis reaction. Peripheral blood was from CBZ-SJS/TEN patients: roughly 5 Han Chinese, six or seven European. Bulk and single-cell libraries used iRepertoire multiplex PCR with TCR subtype-specific primers. TCRdb re-called the multiplex PCR reads; one entry per CDR3 protein, DNA not given. The clone table shows 20,000 to 25,000 distinct CDR3 sequences, with the ten largest holding over 6.5%. The sample comes from a study of T cells in severe cutaneous drug reactions. Study details: Recruitment ran 2011 to 2018 in Taiwan, Thailand and a European registry.

The receptor comes from a human donor with toxic epidermal necrolysis, a severe cutaneous drug reaction. What was sequenced was PBMCs.

This CDR3 is CASQTSGSSYEQYF. The chain combines TRBV2 with TRBJ2-7; TCRdb outputs TRBD2, but without DNA this stays unchecked. Germline V gene lookup returns CDR1 SNHLY and CDR2 FYNNEI. CDR3 size: 14 residues. The whole variable domain, filled in from reference TRBV2 and TRBJ2-7, reads EPEVTQTPSHQVTQMGQEVILRCVPISNHLYFYWYRQILGQKVEFLVSFYNNEISEKSEIFDDQFSVERPDGSNFTLKIRSTKLEDSAMYFCASQTSGSSYEQYFGPGTRLTVT.